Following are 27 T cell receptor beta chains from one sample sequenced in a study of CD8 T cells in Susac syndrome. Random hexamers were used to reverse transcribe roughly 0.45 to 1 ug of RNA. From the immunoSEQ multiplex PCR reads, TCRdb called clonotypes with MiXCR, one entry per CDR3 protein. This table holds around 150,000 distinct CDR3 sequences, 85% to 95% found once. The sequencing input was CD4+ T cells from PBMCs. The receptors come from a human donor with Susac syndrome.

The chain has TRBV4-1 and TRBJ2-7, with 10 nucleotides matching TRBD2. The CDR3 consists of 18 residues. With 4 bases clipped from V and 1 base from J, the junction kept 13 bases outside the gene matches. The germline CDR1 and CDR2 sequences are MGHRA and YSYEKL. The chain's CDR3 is CASSPFSASGSGSYEQYF. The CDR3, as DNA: TGCGCCAGCAGCCCATTCAGCGCTAGCGGGAGTGGGTCCTACGAGCAGTACTTC.

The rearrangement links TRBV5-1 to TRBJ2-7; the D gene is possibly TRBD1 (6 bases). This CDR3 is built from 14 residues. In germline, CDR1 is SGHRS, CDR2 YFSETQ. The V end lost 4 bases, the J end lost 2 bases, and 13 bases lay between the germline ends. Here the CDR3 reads CASSGGQFPYEQYF. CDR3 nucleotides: TGCGCCAGCAGCGGTGGACAGTTTCCCTACGAGCAGTACTTC.

CDR3 sequence reads: CASSPRGKGDTQYF. As DNA, the CDR3 is TGTGCCAGCAGTCCCCGTGGGAAGGGGGATACGCAGTATTTT. This chain links TRBV28 with TRBJ2-3; D may be TRBD1 (5 bases). This CDR3 has 14 residues. The germline V gene has CDR1 MDHEN and CDR2 SYDVKM. V lost 5 bases and J lost 6, with 15 bases in between.

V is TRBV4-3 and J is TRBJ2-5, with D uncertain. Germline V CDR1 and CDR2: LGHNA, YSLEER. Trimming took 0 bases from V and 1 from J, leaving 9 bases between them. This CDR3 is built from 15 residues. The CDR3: CASSQDPRAQETQYF. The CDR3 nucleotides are TGCGCCAGCAGCCAAGATCCCCGGGCCCAAGAGACCCAGTACTTC.

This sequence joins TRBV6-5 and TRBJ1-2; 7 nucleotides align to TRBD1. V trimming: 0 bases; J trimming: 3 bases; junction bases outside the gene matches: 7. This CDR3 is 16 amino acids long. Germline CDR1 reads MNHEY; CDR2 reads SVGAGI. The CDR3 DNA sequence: TGTGCCAGCAGTTACTCACCAGGGGGTGACCACTATGGCTACACCTTC. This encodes CASSYSPGGDHYGYTF.

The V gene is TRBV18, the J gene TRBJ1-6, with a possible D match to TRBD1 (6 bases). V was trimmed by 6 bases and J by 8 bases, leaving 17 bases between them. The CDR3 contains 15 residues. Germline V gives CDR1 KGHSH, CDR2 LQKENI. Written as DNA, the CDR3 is TGTGCCAGCTCTGGAGCGGCAGGGGAAGATTCACCCCTCCACTTT. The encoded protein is CASSGAAGEDSPLHF.

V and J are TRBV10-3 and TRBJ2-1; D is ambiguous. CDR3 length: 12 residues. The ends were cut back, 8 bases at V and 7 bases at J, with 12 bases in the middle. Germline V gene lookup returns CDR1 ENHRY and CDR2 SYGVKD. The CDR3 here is CAIDSTGNEQFF. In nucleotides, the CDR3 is TGTGCCATCGATTCGACTGGTAATGAGCAGTTCTTC.

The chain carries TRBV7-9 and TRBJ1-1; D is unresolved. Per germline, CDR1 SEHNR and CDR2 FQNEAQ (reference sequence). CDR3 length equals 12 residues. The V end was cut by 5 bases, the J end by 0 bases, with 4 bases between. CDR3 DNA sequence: TGTGCCAGCAGCGGGGTGAACACTGAAGCTTTCTTT. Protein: CASSGVNTEAFF.

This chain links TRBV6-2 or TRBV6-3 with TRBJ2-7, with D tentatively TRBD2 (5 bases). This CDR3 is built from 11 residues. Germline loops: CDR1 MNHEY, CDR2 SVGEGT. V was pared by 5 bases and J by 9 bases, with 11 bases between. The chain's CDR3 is CASSGGLTQYF. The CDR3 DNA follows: TGTGCCAGCAGTGGCGGACTGACGCAGTACTTC.

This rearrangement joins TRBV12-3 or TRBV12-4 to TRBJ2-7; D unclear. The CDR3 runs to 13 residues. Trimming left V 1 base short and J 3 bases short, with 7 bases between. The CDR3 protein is CASSLVGGYEQYF. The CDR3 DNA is TGTGCCAGCAGTTTAGTGGGCGGCTACGAGCAGTACTTC.

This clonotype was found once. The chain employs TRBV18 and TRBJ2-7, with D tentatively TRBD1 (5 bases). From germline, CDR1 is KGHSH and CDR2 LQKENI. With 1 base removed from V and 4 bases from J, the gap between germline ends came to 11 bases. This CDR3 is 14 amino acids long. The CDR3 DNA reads TGTGCCAGCTCACCACAAATCCAGGGTTACGAGCAGTACTTC. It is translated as CASSPQIQGYEQYF.

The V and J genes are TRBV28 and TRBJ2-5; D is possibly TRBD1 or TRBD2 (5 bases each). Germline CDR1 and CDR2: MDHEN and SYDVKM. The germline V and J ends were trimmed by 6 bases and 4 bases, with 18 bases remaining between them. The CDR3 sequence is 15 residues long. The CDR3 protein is CASSTGRGRGETQYF. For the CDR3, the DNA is TGTGCCAGCAGCACCGGCCGGGGAAGGGGAGAGACCCAGTACTTC.

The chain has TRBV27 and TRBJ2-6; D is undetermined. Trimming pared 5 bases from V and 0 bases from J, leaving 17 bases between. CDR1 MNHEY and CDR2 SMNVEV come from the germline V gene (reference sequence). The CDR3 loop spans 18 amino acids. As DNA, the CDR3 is TGTGCCAGCAGTCCCCAACTACTCCTTTACTCTGGGGCCAACGTCCTGACTTTC. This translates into CASSPQLLLYSGANVLTF.

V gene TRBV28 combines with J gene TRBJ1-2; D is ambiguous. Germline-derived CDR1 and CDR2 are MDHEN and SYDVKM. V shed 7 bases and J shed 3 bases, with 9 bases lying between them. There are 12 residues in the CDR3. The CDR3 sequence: CASIRPDYGYTF. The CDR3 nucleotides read TGTGCCAGCATCCGACCGGACTATGGCTACACCTTC.

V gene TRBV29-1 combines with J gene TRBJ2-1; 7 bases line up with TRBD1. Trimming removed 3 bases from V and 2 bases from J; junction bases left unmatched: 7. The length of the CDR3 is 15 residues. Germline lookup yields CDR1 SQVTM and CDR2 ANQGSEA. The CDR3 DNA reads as TGCAGCGTTGAGTTCCGTGACAGGGCCTACAATGAGCAGTTCTTC. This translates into CSVEFRDRAYNEQFF.

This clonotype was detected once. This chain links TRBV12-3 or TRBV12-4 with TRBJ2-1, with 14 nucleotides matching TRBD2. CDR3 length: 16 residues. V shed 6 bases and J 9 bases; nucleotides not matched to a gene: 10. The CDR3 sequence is CASSPGRLAGGGEQFF. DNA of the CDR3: TGTGCCAGCAGCCCAGGTAGACTAGCGGGAGGGGGTGAGCAGTTCTTC.

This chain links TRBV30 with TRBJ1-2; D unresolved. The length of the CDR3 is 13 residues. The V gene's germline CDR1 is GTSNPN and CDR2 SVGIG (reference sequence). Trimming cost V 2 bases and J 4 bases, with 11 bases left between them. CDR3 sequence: CAWSQDRSYGYTF. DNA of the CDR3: TGTGCCTGGAGTCAGGACCGCTCCTATGGCTACACCTTC.

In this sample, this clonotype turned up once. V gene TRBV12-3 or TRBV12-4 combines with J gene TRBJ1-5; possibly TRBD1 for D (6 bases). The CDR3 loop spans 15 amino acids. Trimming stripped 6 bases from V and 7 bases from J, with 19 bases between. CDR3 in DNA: TGTGCCAGCAGCTCAAACAGGGTGGGCGGGCAGCCCCAGCATTTT. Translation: CASSSNRVGGQPQHF.

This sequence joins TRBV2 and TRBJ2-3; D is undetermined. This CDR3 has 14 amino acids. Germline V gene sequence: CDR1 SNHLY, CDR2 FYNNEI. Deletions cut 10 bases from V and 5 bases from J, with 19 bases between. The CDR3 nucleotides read TGTGCCATACGAAGTCTTGATAGAGAAGATACGCAGTATTTT. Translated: CAIRSLDREDTQYF. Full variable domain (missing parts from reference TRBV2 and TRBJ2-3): EPEVTQTPSHQVTQMGQEVILRCVPISNHLYFYWYRQILGQKVEFLVSFYNNEISEKSEIFDDQFSVERPDGSNFTLKIRSTKLEDSAMYFCAIRSLDREDTQYFGPGTRLTVL.

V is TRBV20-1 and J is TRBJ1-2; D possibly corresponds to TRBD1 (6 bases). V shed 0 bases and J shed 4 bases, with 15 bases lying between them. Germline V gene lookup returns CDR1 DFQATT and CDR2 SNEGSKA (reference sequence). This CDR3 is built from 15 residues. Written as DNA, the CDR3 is TGCAGTGCTAGAGAGTCAGGGGCCAGGGGCTATGGCTACACCTTC. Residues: CSARESGARGYGYTF.

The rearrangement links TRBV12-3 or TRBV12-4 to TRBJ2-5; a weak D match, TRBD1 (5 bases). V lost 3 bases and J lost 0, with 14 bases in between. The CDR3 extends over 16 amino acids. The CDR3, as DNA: TGTGCCAGCAGTTTTTTTCCGTCAGGGAACCAAGAGACCCAGTACTTC. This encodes CASSFFPSGNQETQYF.

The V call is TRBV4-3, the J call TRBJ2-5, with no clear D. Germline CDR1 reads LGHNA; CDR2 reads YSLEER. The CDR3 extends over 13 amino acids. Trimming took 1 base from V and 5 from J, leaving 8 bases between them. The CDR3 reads CASSQVRLETQYF. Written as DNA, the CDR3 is TGCGCCAGCAGCCAAGTTAGGTTGGAGACCCAGTACTTC.

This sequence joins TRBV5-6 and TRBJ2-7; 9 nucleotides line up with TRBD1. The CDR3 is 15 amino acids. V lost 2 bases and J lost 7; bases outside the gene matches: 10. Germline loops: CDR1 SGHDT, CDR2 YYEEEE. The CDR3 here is CASSLPGQGWGEQYF. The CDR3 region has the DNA TGTGCCAGCAGCTTACCGGGACAGGGATGGGGGGAGCAGTACTTC.

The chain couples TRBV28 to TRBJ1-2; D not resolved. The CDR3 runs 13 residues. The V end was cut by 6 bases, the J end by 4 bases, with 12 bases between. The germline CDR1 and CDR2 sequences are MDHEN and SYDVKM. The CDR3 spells CASRNAGFYGYTF. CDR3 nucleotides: TGTGCCAGCAGGAACGCGGGTTTCTATGGCTACACCTTC.

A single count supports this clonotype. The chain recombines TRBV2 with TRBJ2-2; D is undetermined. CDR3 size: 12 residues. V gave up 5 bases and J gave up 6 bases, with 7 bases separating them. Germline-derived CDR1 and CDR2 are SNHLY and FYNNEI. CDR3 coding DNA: TGTGCCAGCAGTAAAGGCGCCGGGGAGCTGTTTTTT. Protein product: CASSKGAGELFF. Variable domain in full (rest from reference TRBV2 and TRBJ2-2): EPEVTQTPSHQVTQMGQEVILRCVPISNHLYFYWYRQILGQKVEFLVSFYNNEISEKSEIFDDQFSVERPDGSNFTLKIRSTKLEDSAMYFCASSKGAGELFFGEGSRLTVL.

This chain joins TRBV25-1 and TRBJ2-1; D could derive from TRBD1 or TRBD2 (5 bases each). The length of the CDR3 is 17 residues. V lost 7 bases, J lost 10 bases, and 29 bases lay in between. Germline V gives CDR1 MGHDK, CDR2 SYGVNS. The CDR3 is CASTGAVGSGRSKEQFF. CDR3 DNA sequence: TGTGCCAGCACTGGGGCTGTTGGCTCGGGACGGTCCAAGGAGCAGTTCTTC.

The CDR3 DNA is TGTGCCAGCCTTCGGGACAGGAACACTGAAGCTTTCTTT. Translation: CASLRDRNTEAFF. The gene calls are TRBV2 and TRBJ1-1; 7 nucleotides align to TRBD1. Looked up from germline, CDR1 is SNHLY and CDR2 is FYNNEI. This CDR3 is built from 13 residues. J gave up 1 base and V 8 bases, and 4 bases lay outside the gene matches.